This is a list of T cell receptor beta chains from one sample in a study of shared clonotypes between healthy human individuals. Data came from immunoSEQ multiplex PCR; TCRdb stores just in-frame clones and leaves some out. Of millions of clones listed, roughly 93% are singletons. The specimen was naive CD4+ T cells from PBMCs. The origin of the receptors is a man between 18 and 35 years old in good health. Some clones in this sample may be carry-over from other donors' samples. Each CDR3 is given with its conserved first and last residue. A D gene is named only where the DNA matches it firmly.

- TRBJ2-3 TRBV11-3 CASSLTGRGGTDTQYF TGTGCCAGCAGCTTAACCGGCAGGGGGGGAACAGATACGCAGTATTTT
TRBD1 TRBJ2-5 TRBV5-1 CASSPGQEETQYF TGCGCCAGCAGCCCCGGACAGGAAGAGACCCAGTACTTC
TRBD2 TRBJ2-1 TRBV18 CASSPKLAGEHEQFF TGTGCCAGCTCACCGAAACTAGCGGGAGAACATGAGCAGTTCTTC
- TRBJ1-3 TRBV7-2 CASSAPGAGNTIYF TGTGCCAGCAGCGCCCCCGGGGCTGGAAACACCATATATTTT
- TRBJ2-2 TRBV15 CATSRDYFDTGELFF TGTGCCACCAGCAGGGACTACTTTGACACCGGGGAGCTGTTTTTT
- TRBJ2-5 TRBV20-1 CSASDAPGQYF TGCAGTGCTAGCGACGCCCCCGGGCAGTACTTC
TRBD2 TRBJ2-3 TRBV9 CASSAVAGYTQYF TGTGCCAGCAGCGCAGTAGCGGGGTATACGCAGTATTTT
TRBD1 TRBJ2-7 TRBV6-5 CASSLYPGQTSYEQYF TGTGCCAGCAGTTTATATCCGGGACAGACTTCCTACGAGCAGTACTTC
TRBD1 TRBJ2-5 TRBV4-2 CASSQGQGGETQYF TGTGCCAGCAGCCAGGGACAGGGGGGAGAGACCCAGTACTTC
TRBD2 TRBJ2-4 TRBV19 CASSIDLLAGGNIQYF TGTGCCAGTAGTATAGACCTACTAGCGGGAGGGAACATTCAGTACTTC
- TRBJ2-1 TRBV7-2 CASSFKVDQFF TGTGCCAGCAGCTTTAAGGTGGATCAGTTCTTC
TRBD2 TRBJ2-1 TRBV5-1 CASSWLAGGPVEQFF TGCGCCAGCAGCTGGCTAGCGGGAGGGCCGGTTGAGCAGTTCTTC
TRBD1 TRBJ1-2 TRBV6-1 CASNNIGTAFGYTF TGTGCCAGCAATAATATCGGGACAGCTTTCGGCTACACCTTC
TRBD2 TRBJ2-3 TRBV4-3 CASSQRGPSGSDTDTQYF TGCGCCAGCAGCCAGAGGGGCCCTAGCGGGTCGGACACAGATACGCAGTATTTT